The next 21 T cell receptor beta chains were all read from a single sample in a study of OX40 agonist ivuxolimab in advanced cancers. Library preparation used the immunoSEQ multiplex PCR assay. Held by TCRdb, this immuneACCESS table contains in-frame sequences only and omits some clones. Under half of the omission traces to an unresolved V gene where checked; the cause of the rest is unknown. Recorded for this sample are roughly 83,000 clones; around 85% of them occurred a single time. About 7% of the sample goes to the ten largest clones. Material: CD4+ or CD8+ T cells sorted from blood, obtained in a trial of the OX40 agonist ivuxolimab. The receptors derive from an adult with an advanced solid tumor such as melanoma, head and neck, liver or kidney cancer.

The chain uses TRBV7-8 and TRBJ2-7; D possibly uses TRBD1 or TRBD2 (5 bases each). Between the trimmed V and J ends, which lost 5 bases and 5 bases, there was a span of 16 bases. The CDR3 totals 14 residues. The germline V gene has CDR1 SGHVS and CDR2 FQNEAQ. The chain's CDR3 is CASSPVDWDDEQYF. The CDR3 DNA is TGTGCCAGCAGCCCAGTGGACTGGGACGACGAGCAGTACTTC.

The chain joins TRBV12-5 to TRBJ1-1, with 7 bases aligning to TRBD1. Germline V CDR1 and CDR2: LGHNT, FRNRAP. This CDR3 contains 16 residues. V shed 0 bases, J shed 8 bases, and the junction held 12 bases outside the gene matches. For the CDR3, the DNA is TGTGCTAGTGGTTTGGTAGGGTCCCCGCCGGGACAGGAAGCTTTCTTT. Its protein is CASGLVGSPPGQEAFF.

The chain employs TRBV30 and TRBJ2-7; TRBD2 agrees at 14 bases. This CDR3 is built from 13 residues. The V and J ends lost 8 bases and 5 bases, in that order; junction bases with no gene match: 5. The germline CDR1 and CDR2 sequences are GTSNPN and SVGIG (reference sequence). CDR3 sequence: CAGTSGSAHEQYF. CDR3 sequence (DNA): TGTGCCGGGACTAGCGGGAGTGCCCACGAGCAGTACTTC.

V gene TRBV29-1 combines with J gene TRBJ1-2; TRBD1 is a possible D gene (5 bases). Germline assignment: CDR1 SQVTM and CDR2 ANQGSEA. Trimming took 4 bases from V and 4 from J, leaving 22 bases between them. The CDR3 contains 16 residues. CDR3 residues: CSVGNNAGTLPYGYTF. The CDR3 nucleotides are TGCAGCGTTGGTAATAACGCCGGGACGCTCCCCTATGGCTACACCTTC.

This clone was counted a few times. This chain links TRBV25-1 with TRBJ1-1; D unclear. Germline CDR1 is MGHDK and CDR2 is SYGVNS. The CDR3 is 11 residues long. V was cut by 7 bases and J by 3 bases, with 6 bases left in between. The CDR3, as DNA: TGTGCCAGCATTAGGTACACTGAAGCTTTCTTT. Amino acid sequence: CASIRYTEAFF.

This clone was counted a few times. This chain connects TRBV5-1 to TRBJ1-2, with D hard to call. This CDR3 has 12 amino acids. CDR1 is SGHRS and CDR2 is YFSETQ in the germline V gene. V gave up 0 bases and J gave up 5 bases, with 5 bases separating them. This CDR3 is CASSLGNYGYTF. The CDR3, as DNA: TGCGCCAGCAGCTTGGGCAATTATGGCTACACCTTC.

The chain couples TRBV25-1 to TRBJ2-6, with D perhaps TRBD1 (5 bases). Germline CDR1 MGHDK, CDR2 SYGVNS. V lost 6 bases and J 4 bases, leaving 22 bases between the germline ends. The CDR3 is 18 amino acids. The CDR3 DNA is TGTGCCAGCAGCAGGGTGTCCAAGTCTCACTCGGGGGCCAACGTCCTGACTTTC. The encoded protein is CASSRVSKSHSGANVLTF.

This clone was detected a few times. The chain links TRBV19 to TRBJ1-3; TRBD1 matches at 8 bases. With V trimmed by 6 bases and J by 4 bases, 5 bases remained unmatched. The germline gives CDR1 LNHDA, CDR2 SQIVND (reference sequence). The length of the CDR3 is 14 residues. In nucleotides, the CDR3 is TGTGCCAGTAGGGGACAGGCGAGCGGAAACACCATATATTTT. This translates into CASRGQASGNTIYF.

The V gene is TRBV5-1, the J gene TRBJ2-5, with 8 bases fitting TRBD1. The end of the DNA aligns better with TRBJ2-7, so the J call may be wrong. Germline V gene sequence: CDR1 SGHRS, CDR2 YFSETQ. The CDR3 spans 14 residues. As DNA, the CDR3 is TGCGCCAGCAGCGGCGATCTTACAGGGGGCGAGCAGTACTTC. This translates into CASSGDLTGGEQYF.

A few counts support this clone. The V and J genes are TRBV29-1 and TRBJ1-3, with D unclear. The V and J ends lost 7 bases and 0 bases respectively, with 7 bases between them. CDR3 length equals 12 residues. Germline-derived CDR1 and CDR2 are SQVTM and ANQGSEA. The CDR3 region has the DNA TGCAGCGCCGAGTTCTCTGGAAACACCATATATTTT. Amino acid sequence: CSAEFSGNTIYF.

The chain recombines TRBV2 with TRBJ1-4, with 7 bases that match TRBD1. Germline V CDR1 and CDR2: SNHLY, FYNNEI. The CDR3 loop spans 15 amino acids. V lost 4 bases to trimming and J lost 6 bases; unmatched junction nucleotides: 8. For the CDR3, the DNA is TGTGCCAGCAGTGTCACAGGACAGGTCCATGAAAAACTGTTTTTT. It yields the protein CASSVTGQVHEKLFF.

The chain carries TRBV11-3 and TRBJ1-2; maybe TRBD1 (5 bases). Germline assignment: CDR1 SGHNT and CDR2 YENEEA. CDR3 length equals 13 residues. Trimming left V 3 bases short and J 7 bases short, with 12 bases between. CDR3 sequence reads: CASSFGQGTGYTF. CDR3 nucleotides: TGTGCCAGCAGCTTCGGTCAGGGAACTGGCTACACCTTC.

This chain uses TRBV11-2 with TRBJ2-7; TRBD2 aligns across 7 bases. The CDR3 is made up of 15 amino acids. Trimming took 5 bases from V and 4 from J; bases not matched to a gene: 11. Per the germline V gene, CDR1 is SGHAT and CDR2 is FQNNGV. The CDR3 DNA is TGTGCCAGCAGCCTATGGGGGGGTACGGCTTACGAGCAGTACTTC. Its translation: CASSLWGGTAYEQYF.

Concerning this clone: The same CDR3 can be traced to other DNA sequences in this sample. The chain couples TRBV27 to TRBJ1-1; the match to TRBD1 covers 8 bases. J was trimmed by 1 base and V by 3 bases; bases with no gene match: 4. Germline V gene data show CDR1 as MNHEY and CDR2 as SMNVEV (reference sequence). The CDR3 has 15 amino acids. The CDR3 DNA is TGTGCCAGCAGTTTGCAGGGGGCAGGGAACACTGAAGCTTTCTTT. This encodes CASSLQGAGNTEAFF.

The chain recombines TRBV10-3 with TRBJ1-2; 8 bases match TRBD1. V lost 4 bases and J lost 4; bases outside the gene matches: 2. Germline V gene sequence: CDR1 ENHRY, CDR2 SYGVKD. This CDR3 contains 13 residues. CDR3 DNA: TGTGCCATCAGTGGACAGGGGAGCTATGGCTACACCTTC. Its translation is CAISGQGSYGYTF.

This rearrangement joins TRBV6-5 to TRBJ2-3; a weak D match, TRBD1 (5 bases). The CDR3 contains 14 residues. V was shortened by 2 bases and J by 0 bases, with 6 bases between the two germline ends. Germline V gives CDR1 MNHEY, CDR2 SVGAGI. As DNA, the CDR3 is TGTGCCAGCAGTTACAGGGGCAGCACAGATACGCAGTATTTT. Residues: CASSYRGSTDTQYF.

The chain links TRBV4-2 to TRBJ2-5; 7 bases agree with TRBD2. The CDR3 is 13 residues long. Germline V gene sequence: CDR1 LGHNA, CDR2 YNFKEQ. J lost 4 bases, V lost 4 bases, and 3 bases had no gene match. Here the CDR3 DNA reads TGTGCCAGCAGCCTTCGGGAGGCAGAGACCCAGTACTTC. Translating gives CASSLREAETQYF.

J is TRBJ2-7 and V is TRBV14; D perhaps matches TRBD1 (6 bases). V was clipped by 4 bases and J by 0 bases, with 13 bases between them. CDR1 and CDR2 (germline): SGHDN, FVKESK. This CDR3 is built from 15 residues. CDR3 bases: TGTGCCAGCAGCCGCATGGGGACATCCTCCTACGAGCAGTACTTC. Translating gives CASSRMGTSSYEQYF. Together with reference TRBV14 and TRBJ2-7, the CDR3 gives the full variable domain: EAGVTQFPSHSVIEKGQTVTLRCDPISGHDNLYWYRRVMGKEIKFLLHFVKESKQDESGMPNNRFLAERTGGTYSTLKVQPAELEDSGVYFCASSRMGTSSYEQYFGPGTRLTVT.

Only a few counts were recorded for this clone. This chain joins TRBV4-1 and TRBJ1-2; D unclear. V was cut by 0 bases and J by 5 bases, with 16 bases left in between. Germline V gene data show CDR1 as MGHRA and CDR2 as YSYEKL. The CDR3 runs 16 residues. The CDR3 spells CASSQEGQARRYGYTF. CDR3 in DNA: TGCGCCAGCAGCCAAGAAGGGCAGGCCAGGAGGTATGGCTACACCTTC.

The V and J genes are TRBV2 and TRBJ1-5; 8 bases fit TRBD1. Losses at the gene ends were 6 bases for V and 7 bases for J; bases not matched to a gene: 8. CDR3 size: 14 residues. Germline assignment: CDR1 SNHLY and CDR2 FYNNEI. The CDR3 DNA sequence: TGTGCCAGCAGCCTCGGACAGGGCAGCCAGCCCCAGCATTTT. Translated: CASSLGQGSQPQHF.

This clone showed up just a few times. V usage is TRBV19 and J usage is TRBJ1-1, with D possibly matching TRBD1 (6 bases). Looked up from germline, CDR1 is LNHDA and CDR2 is SQIVND (reference sequence). The ends were cut back, 8 bases at V and 11 bases at J, with 21 bases in the middle. This CDR3 contains 13 residues. This CDR3 is CASSRDYRDVAFF. The CDR3 DNA reads as TGTGCCAGTTCGAGGGATTACAGGGACGTGGCTTTCTTT.